Sample share makes the clone carrying this T cell receptor beta chain medium-sized. Germline CDR1 SEHNR, CDR2 FQNEAQ (reference sequence). CDR3 size: 13 residues. Trimming pared 2 bases from V and 6 bases from J, leaving 8 bases between. The sample belongs to a study of T cell changes during pregnancy in multiple sclerosis. Data came from immunoSEQ multiplex PCR; TCRdb stores just in-frame clones and leaves some out. Of tens of thousands of clones listed, around 84% are singletons. This TCR derives from a female donor with multiple sclerosis, enrolled in a pregnancy study. The material was CD4+ T cells from peripheral blood mononuclear cells, obtained before pregnancy. This chain joins TRBV7-9 and TRBJ2-1; D unclear. CDR3: CASSLQDANEQFF. In DNA form, the CDR3 reads TGTGCCAGCAGCTTACAGGATGCCAATGAGCAGTTCTTC.